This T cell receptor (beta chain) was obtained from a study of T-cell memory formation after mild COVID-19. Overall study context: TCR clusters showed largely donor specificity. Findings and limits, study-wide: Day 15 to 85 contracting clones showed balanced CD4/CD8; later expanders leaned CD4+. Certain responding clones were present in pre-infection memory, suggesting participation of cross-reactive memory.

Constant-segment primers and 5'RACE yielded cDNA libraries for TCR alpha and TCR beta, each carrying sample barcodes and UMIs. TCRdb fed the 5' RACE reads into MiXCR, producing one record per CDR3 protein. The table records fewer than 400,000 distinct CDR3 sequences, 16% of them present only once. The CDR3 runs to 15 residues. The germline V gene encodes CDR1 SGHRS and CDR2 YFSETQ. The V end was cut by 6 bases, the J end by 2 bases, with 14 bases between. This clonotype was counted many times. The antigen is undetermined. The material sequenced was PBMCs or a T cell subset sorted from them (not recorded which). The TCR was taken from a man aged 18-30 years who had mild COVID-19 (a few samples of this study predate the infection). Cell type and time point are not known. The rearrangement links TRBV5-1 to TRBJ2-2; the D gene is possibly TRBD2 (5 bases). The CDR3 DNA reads TGCGCCAGCACCCAAAGGTGGACTAACACCGGGGAGCTGTTTTTT. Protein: CASTQRWTNTGELFF.